The next 26 T cell receptor beta chains were all read from a single sample in a study of PD-1 blockade in mismatch repair-deficient tumors (dated by TCRdb to about 2017). Libraries were built with the immunoSEQ multiplex PCR assay. The immuneACCESS repertoire file appears here via TCRdb, limited to in-frame rearrangements. These files lack a portion of the clones; in checked studies, under half of the deficit traces to unresolved V genes, and the cause of the others is not known. The sample table holds about 110,000 clones, of which 65% to 80% were seen once. The top ten clones comprise about 4.7% of the sample. The sample in question was peripheral blood, obtained just over 59 weeks after starting pembrolizumab. The source of these receptors is an adult with mismatch repair-deficient cancer.

The J gene is TRBJ1-3, the V gene TRBV5-1; weak D call: TRBD1 (5 bases). This CDR3 is built from 16 residues. Trimming pared 4 bases from V and 6 bases from J, leaving 20 bases between. Germline loops: CDR1 SGHRS, CDR2 YFSETQ. The CDR3 is CASSTFAGGGKNTIYF. CDR3 bases: TGCGCCAGCAGCACGTTTGCGGGGGGTGGAAAAAACACCATATATTTT.

J is TRBJ1-1 and V is TRBV27; D is uncertain. The CDR3 runs to 13 residues. V was cut by 4 bases and J by 4 bases, with 10 bases left in between. CDR1 MNHEY and CDR2 SMNVEV come from the germline V gene (reference sequence). CDR3 residues: CASSSAGFTEAFF. Written as DNA, the CDR3 is TGTGCCAGCAGTTCAGCGGGGTTCACTGAAGCTTTCTTT.

This sequence joins TRBV19 and TRBJ2-6; D is ambiguous. The V and J ends lost 0 bases and 0 bases respectively, with 3 bases between them. The CDR3 is 15 amino acids. Germline CDR1 reads LNHDA; CDR2 reads SQIVND (reference sequence). CDR3 in amino acids: CASSIEISGANVLTF. CDR3 DNA: TGTGCCAGTAGTATAGAGATCTCTGGGGCCAACGTCCTGACTTTC.

This rearrangement joins TRBV7-5 to TRBJ2-2; the table's D gene call, TRBD2, was not cross checked with the DNA. TRBV7-5 is labeled a pseudogene. The CDR3 is 14 amino acids. The CDR3 protein is CARSLRANTGELFF. The DNA for the CDR3 is TGTGCCAGAAGCTTACGAGCGAACACCGGGGAGCTGTTTTTT.

The rearrangement links TRBV28 to TRBJ1-1; perhaps TRBD1 as D (5 bases). V lost 2 bases and J 1 base, leaving 5 bases between the germline ends. The germline CDR1 and CDR2 sequences are MDHEN and SYDVKM. The CDR3 is 13 amino acids. CDR3: CASSLGTNTEAFF. The CDR3 nucleotides read TGTGCCAGCAGTTTAGGGACGAACACTGAAGCTTTCTTT.

There are a few counts of this clone. The chain combines TRBV2 with TRBJ2-7, with 14 positions matching TRBD2. V lost 6 bases to trimming and J lost 1 base; unmatched junction nucleotides: 5. This CDR3 has 16 residues. CDR1 is SNHLY, CDR2 FYNNEI, per germline. CDR3 in amino acids: CASRGGTSGRSYEQYF. The CDR3 DNA reads TGTGCCAGCAGGGGGGGGACTAGCGGGAGATCCTACGAGCAGTACTTC.

This clone was observed once. The rearrangement joins TRBV29-1 to TRBJ2-2; D not resolved. Germline lookup yields CDR1 SQVTM and CDR2 ANQGSEA. The CDR3 covers 14 residues. Trimming shortened V by 6 bases and J by 0 bases, and 11 bases separated the two germline ends. The CDR3 here is CSVPVSTNTGELFF. The CDR3 bases are TGCAGCGTCCCTGTATCGACGAACACCGGGGAGCTGTTTTTT.

The V gene is TRBV5-1, the J gene TRBJ2-7, with 9 bases fitting TRBD1. CDR3 length equals 15 residues. Germline values: CDR1 SGHRS, CDR2 YFSETQ. The ends lost 2 bases at V and 3 bases at J; junction bases unmatched: 6. The DNA for the CDR3 is TGCGCCAGCAGCTTATATATGGACAGGGGCTACGAGCAGTACTTC. Protein: CASSLYMDRGYEQYF.

The chain joins TRBV7-2 to TRBJ2-7; D not resolved. V shed 1 base and J shed 2 bases, with 9 bases lying between them. CDR1 is SGHTA and CDR2 is FQGNSA in the germline V gene. There are 14 residues in the CDR3. The CDR3 reads CASSLGSRPYEQYF. Here the CDR3 DNA reads TGTGCCAGCAGCTTAGGTAGCCGACCCTACGAGCAGTACTTC.

The CDR3: CASSRAGGAAGNTIYF. CDR3 nucleotide sequence: TGTGCCAGCAGCAGAGCAGGGGGCGCAGCTGGAAACACCATATATTTT. The V and J genes are TRBV7-3 and TRBJ1-3; 8 bases agree with TRBD1. CDR1 and CDR2 (germline): SGHTA, FQGTGA. V dropped 5 bases and J dropped 2; count of bases not matched to a gene: 8. This CDR3 is built from 16 residues.

The chain employs TRBV7-8 and TRBJ1-1; TRBD1 might be the D (5 bases). CDR3 length equals 14 residues. Germline CDR1 SGHVS, CDR2 FQNEAQ. Trimming shortened V by 6 bases and J by 1 base, and 12 bases separated the two germline ends. CDR3 coding DNA: TGTGCCAGCAGTTACGACAGTGGGAACACTGAAGCTTTCTTT. Its translation: CASSYDSGNTEAFF.

This clone was seen a single time. This chain links TRBV9 with TRBJ2-1, with TRBD2 matching over 7 bases. Germline V CDR1 and CDR2: SGDLS, YYNGEE. CDR3 length: 17 amino acids. The J segment lost 0 bases and the V segment lost 8 bases, leaving 14 bases of the junction unmatched. CDR3 protein: CASGTTSAAPSYNEQFF. Written as DNA, the CDR3 is TGTGCCAGTGGAACCACTAGCGCAGCACCCTCCTACAATGAGCAGTTCTTC.

This rearrangement joins TRBV18 to TRBJ1-1; D ambiguous. This CDR3 region has 14 residues. Deletions cut 4 bases from V and 4 bases from J, with 13 bases between. Germline CDR1 reads KGHSH; CDR2 reads LQKENI. The CDR3 nucleotides read TGTGCCAGCTCACGACCGACCCAGGCCACTGAAGCTTTCTTT. This gives the protein CASSRPTQATEAFF.

This chain uses TRBV29-1 with TRBJ2-7; TRBD2 might be the D (5 bases). The ends were cut back, 1 base at V and 1 base at J, with 8 bases in the middle. The length of the CDR3 is 13 residues. CDR1 is SQVTM, CDR2 ANQGSEA, per germline. This CDR3 reads CSVEVRGSYEQYF. The CDR3 nucleotides read TGCAGCGTTGAAGTCCGGGGTTCCTACGAGCAGTACTTC.

As for this clone: Other nucleotide sequences from this sample produce the same CDR3. The chain has TRBV28 and TRBJ2-3; the D gene is possibly TRBD2 (6 bases). The V and J ends lost 4 bases and 5 bases respectively, with 13 bases between them. CDR3 length equals 14 residues. Germline CDR1 reads MDHEN; CDR2 reads SYDVKM. The CDR3 sequence: CASSSGEWLDTQYF. As DNA, the CDR3 is TGTGCCAGCAGTTCGGGAGAATGGCTAGATACGCAGTATTTT.

The rearrangement links TRBV11-2 to TRBJ2-2; 13 bases are shared with TRBD2. The ends lost 5 bases at V and 5 bases at J; junction bases unmatched: 2. CDR1 is SGHAT and CDR2 is FQNNGV in the germline V gene. This CDR3 comprises 15 residues. The CDR3 sequence is CASSRTSGRTGELFF. CDR3 DNA sequence: TGTGCCAGCAGCCGGACTAGCGGGAGAACCGGGGAGCTGTTTTTT.

V usage is TRBV19 and J usage is TRBJ2-1; 12 nucleotides agree with TRBD2. Germline CDR1 is LNHDA and CDR2 is SQIVND (reference sequence). The V segment lost 5 bases and the J segment 6 bases; nucleotides outside the gene matches: 11. The CDR3 is made up of 17 amino acids. The CDR3 nucleotides read TGTGCCAGTAGTCCACAGACTAGCGGGAGAAGAGGCAATGAGCAGTTCTTC. Protein product: CASSPQTSGRRGNEQFF. Filled out from reference TRBV19 and TRBJ2-1, the complete variable domain reads DGGITQSPKYLFRKEGQNVTLSCEQNLNHDAMYWYRQDPGQGLRLIYYSQIVNDFQKGDIAEGYSVSREKKESFPLTVTSAQKNPTAFYLCASSPQTSGRRGNEQFFGPGTRLTVL.

This sequence joins TRBV29-1 and TRBJ2-5; D might be TRBD1 (6 bases). Trimming stripped 5 bases from V and 8 bases from J, with 36 bases between. CDR1 and CDR2 from the germline V gene are SQVTM and ANQGSEA. This CDR3 is 19 amino acids long. In DNA form, the CDR3 reads TGCAGCGTTATTCCCCTTACATGGGGTTTACAGGGCATATCATCAACCCAGTACTTC. Residues: CSVIPLTWGLQGISSTQYF.

V gene TRBV9 combines with J gene TRBJ2-7; the match to TRBD2 covers 9 bases. Germline-derived CDR1 and CDR2 are SGDLS and YYNGEE. The CDR3 sequence is 14 residues long. V was clipped by 3 bases and J by 6 bases; unmatched bases: 7. The CDR3 is CASSGLAGEVEQYF. The CDR3, as DNA: TGTGCCAGCAGCGGATTAGCGGGAGAGGTCGAGCAGTACTTC. Variable domain in full (rest from reference TRBV9 and TRBJ2-7): DSGVTQTPKHLITATGQRVTLRCSPRSGDLSVYWYQQSLDQGLQFLIQYYNGEERAKGNILERFSAQQFPDLHSELNLSSLELGDSALYFCASSGLAGEVEQYFGPGTRLTVT.

This chain connects TRBV29-1 to TRBJ2-1; D not certain. The germline V and J ends were trimmed by 4 bases and 5 bases, with 15 bases remaining between them. This CDR3 contains 14 residues. Germline CDR1 is SQVTM and CDR2 is ANQGSEA. The chain's CDR3 is CSVALSPLDNEQFF. CDR3 DNA sequence: TGCAGCGTTGCTCTGTCCCCCTTAGACAATGAGCAGTTCTTC.

The chain carries TRBV10-3 and TRBJ2-3; perhaps TRBD1 as D (5 bases). V gave up 10 bases and J gave up 0 bases, with 14 bases separating them. Germline V gene lookup returns CDR1 ENHRY and CDR2 SYGVKD. CDR3 length: 14 amino acids. The CDR3 region is CATQGATSTDTQYF. In nucleotides, the CDR3 is TGTGCCACCCAGGGCGCGACTAGCACAGATACGCAGTATTTT.

This clone was seen only a few times. The rearrangement uses TRBV14 and TRBJ1-2; 10 nucleotides align to TRBD1. The CDR3 runs to 16 residues. V was clipped by 4 bases and J by 4 bases; unmatched bases: 9. Germline V gene lookup returns CDR1 SGHDN and CDR2 FVKESK. The CDR3: CASSPDRGRSGYGYTF. In DNA, the CDR3 is TGTGCCAGCAGCCCTGACAGGGGGCGAAGCGGCTATGGCTACACCTTC.

This chain joins TRBV7-2 and TRBJ2-1; 9 nucleotides match TRBD2. This CDR3 is built from 16 residues. Germline V CDR1 and CDR2: SGHTA, FQGNSA. Trimming removed 5 bases from V and 6 bases from J; junction bases left unmatched: 11. The CDR3 coding sequence is TGTGCCAGCAGCCAGGGGGGTCTAGCGGGGCTCAATGAGCAGTTCTTC. Translation: CASSQGGLAGLNEQFF.

The gene calls are TRBV2 and TRBJ2-7; TRBD1 matches 7 bases. CDR3 length equals 15 residues. CDR1 is SNHLY and CDR2 is FYNNEI in the germline V gene. With V trimmed by 7 bases and J by 0 bases, 9 bases remained unmatched. The CDR3 sequence is CASKQETGNSYEQYF. The CDR3 coding sequence is TGTGCCAGCAAACAAGAGACAGGGAACTCCTACGAGCAGTACTTC.

This chain's CDR3 is CASSTITDTQYF. CDR3 sequence (DNA): TGTGCCAGCAGCACGATCACAGATACGCAGTATTTT. This chain joins TRBV5-4 and TRBJ2-3, with no clear D. The V end was cut by 4 bases, the J end by 2 bases, with 5 bases between. The CDR3 covers 12 residues. CDR1 SGHNT and CDR2 YYREEE come from the germline V gene (reference sequence). The variable domain in full, completed from reference TRBV5-4 and TRBJ2-3, reads ETGVTQSPTHLIKTRGQQVTLRCSSQSGHNTVSWYQQALGQGPQFIFQYYREEENGRGNFPPRFSGLQFPNYSSELNVNALELDDSALYLCASSTITDTQYFGPGTRLTVL.

The chain is built from TRBV27 and TRBJ2-5, with D possibly being TRBD1 (5 bases). CDR3 size: 13 residues. Germline CDR1 reads MNHEY; CDR2 reads SMNVEV (reference sequence). The V end lost 8 bases, the J end lost 1 base, and 11 bases lay between the germline ends. In nucleotides, the CDR3 is TGTGCCAGCGCTACAGACAGCCAAGAGACCCAGTACTTC. Its translation: CASATDSQETQYF.